This passage covers 2 T cell receptor beta chains from one sample sequenced in a study of T cell responses to AZD1222 COVID-19 vaccine. Some clones are missing from TCRdb's copy, which holds only in-frame ones; the method was immunoSEQ multiplex PCR. The data hold around 160,000 clones, with approximately 94% observed a single time. This material consisted of peripheral blood, taken on day 0 of AZD1222 vaccination. The receptors shown here come from an adult in good health.

The V gene is TRBV12-3 or TRBV12-4, the J gene TRBJ1-1; no clear D. The CDR3 runs to 12 residues. Trimming shortened V by 6 bases and J by 3 bases, and 8 bases separated the two germline ends. For the CDR3, the DNA is TGTGCCAGCAGCCTGATGGACACTGAAGCTTTCTTT. This codes for CASSLMDTEAFF.

The V call is TRBV30, the J call TRBJ1-3, with D perhaps TRBD1 (6 bases). The CDR3 runs to 12 residues. Per germline, CDR1 GTSNPN and CDR2 SVGIG (reference sequence). V was trimmed by 5 bases and J by 5 bases, leaving 10 bases between them. CDR3 bases: TGTGCCTGGGTACAGGGCAGAAACACCATATATTTT. This codes for CAWVQGRNTIYF.